Listed here are 5 T cell receptor beta chains from one sample, sequenced in a study of blood T cell repertoires in COVID-19. TCRdb's copy holds only in-frame clones and misses some; the assay was immunoSEQ multiplex PCR. The table shows approximately 300,000 clones, with 89% occurring only once. The material sequenced was peripheral blood. The receptors were gathered from a man between 18 and 29 years old who had recovered from COVID-19.

The V gene is TRBV3-1 (or the pseudogene TRBV3-2), the J gene TRBJ2-3, with unresolved D. CDR1 LGHDT and CDR2 YNNKEL come from the germline V gene (reference sequence). V lost 0 bases to trimming and J lost 5 bases, with 15 bases between them. CDR3 length equals 16 residues. The CDR3 sequence is CASSQDQVEDLDTQYF. The CDR3 DNA reads TGTGCCAGCAGCCAAGATCAGGTTGAAGATTTAGATACGCAGTATTTT.

V is TRBV19 and J is TRBJ2-3; D unclear. CDR1 LNHDA and CDR2 SQIVND come from the germline V gene (reference sequence). This CDR3 region has 13 residues. V was cut by 3 bases and J by 4 bases, with 8 bases left in between. CDR3 region: CASSIGLADTQYF. DNA for the CDR3: TGTGCCAGTAGTATTGGGCTGGCAGATACGCAGTATTTT.

Concerning this clone: Other DNA sequences in this sample translate to the same CDR3. The V call is TRBV27, the J call TRBJ1-5; TRBD1 is a possible D gene (6 bases). The V end was cut by 2 bases, the J end by 7 bases, with 9 bases between. There are 13 residues in the CDR3. Germline CDR1 is MNHEY and CDR2 is SMNVEV (reference sequence). The CDR3 coding sequence is TGTGCCAGCAGTTTACAGGGGAACCAGCCCCAGCATTTT. Protein sequence: CASSLQGNQPQHF.

The chain uses TRBV2 and TRBJ1-1, with unresolved D. V lost 1 base, J lost 7 bases, and 10 bases lay in between. This CDR3 has 13 residues. CDR1 SNHLY and CDR2 FYNNEI come from the germline V gene. The DNA of the CDR3 is TGTGCCAGCAGTGAAGATCCGGGGAGTGAAGCTTTCTTT. This translates into CASSEDPGSEAFF.

This CDR3 is CSVPSPTGEETQYF. In DNA form, the CDR3 reads TGCAGCGTTCCAAGCCCGACAGGGGAAGAGACCCAGTACTTC. The rearrangement joins TRBV29-1 to TRBJ2-5, with 8 bases matching TRBD1. This CDR3 comprises 14 residues. V gave up 5 bases and J gave up 3 bases; unmatched junction bases: 8. Germline CDR1 reads SQVTM; CDR2 reads ANQGSEA.